This T cell receptor (beta chain) stems from a study of shared T cell receptors in the human thymus. Generated by immunoSEQ multiplex PCR, the TCRdb table keeps only in-frame clones and is missing some. The sample consists of some 720,000 clones, around 87% of them appearing once. In germline, CDR1 is SGHRS, CDR2 YFSETQ. The junction had 5 bases not matched to a gene; V was cut back by 6 bases and J by 5 bases. This CDR3 comprises 14 residues. This clone was observed a few times. These data were likewise used in another study, on human thymus T cells. That work contributes: Thymus pieces cut out during corrective heart surgery were the tissue that was used. There appeared to be biased usage of V and J genes in thymic and blood repertoires. Thymic repertoires of unrelated individuals were reported in related research to overlap highly.

This chain links TRBV5-1 with TRBJ2-1; 10 bases are shared with TRBD2. The sample consisted of thymocytes. The clonotype originates from a boy in the first two years of life with a congenital heart defect. The CDR3 region is CASTPGLANNEQFF. In nucleotides, the CDR3 is TGCGCCAGCACCCCGGGACTAGCGAACAATGAGCAGTTCTTC.